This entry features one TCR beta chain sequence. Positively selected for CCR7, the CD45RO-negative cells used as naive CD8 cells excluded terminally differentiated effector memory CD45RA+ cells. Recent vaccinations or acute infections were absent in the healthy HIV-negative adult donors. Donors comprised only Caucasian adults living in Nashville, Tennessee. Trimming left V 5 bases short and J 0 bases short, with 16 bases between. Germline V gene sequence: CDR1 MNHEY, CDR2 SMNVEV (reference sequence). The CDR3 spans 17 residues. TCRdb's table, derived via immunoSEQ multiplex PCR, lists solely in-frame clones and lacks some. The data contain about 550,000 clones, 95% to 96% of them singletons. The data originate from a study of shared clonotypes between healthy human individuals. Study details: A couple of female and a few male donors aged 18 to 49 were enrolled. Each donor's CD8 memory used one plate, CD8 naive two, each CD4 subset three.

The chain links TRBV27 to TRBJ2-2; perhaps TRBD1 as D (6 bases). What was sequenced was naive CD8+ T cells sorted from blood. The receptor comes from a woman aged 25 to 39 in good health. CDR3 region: CASSSDGGPPNTGELFF. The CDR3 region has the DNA TGTGCCAGCAGTAGTGATGGGGGCCCTCCGAACACCGGGGAGCTGTTTTTT.